The 20 T cell receptor beta chains listed next were all sequenced from one sample in a study of blood T cell repertoires in COVID-19 (TCRdb year 2020). Libraries were constructed by the immunoSEQ multiplex PCR assay. In its TCRdb copy, this immuneACCESS table keeps in-frame sequences only and misses some clones. Where compared with another copy, unresolved V genes explain less than half of these, and the others have no known cause. Present in this sample are roughly 190,000 clones, 94% of which were seen just once. About 0.76% of the sample belongs to the ten largest clones. Input material: peripheral blood. The receptors come from a man aged 25 to 45 with COVID-19, enrolled during active disease.

The gene calls are TRBV4-1 and TRBJ1-1, with TRBD1 identical over 7 bases. With 3 bases clipped from V and 1 base from J, the junction kept 2 bases outside the gene matches. The CDR3 covers 14 residues. The germline V gene has CDR1 MGHRA and CDR2 YSYEKL. The CDR3 reads CASSHRQGNTEAFF. CDR3 bases: TGCGCCAGCAGCCACAGACAGGGGAACACTGAAGCTTTCTTT.

The CDR3 here is CASSSHSGGLFNTQYF. The CDR3 bases are TGTGCCAGCAGTTCCCATAGCGGGGGCCTCTTTAATACGCAGTATTTT. The chain joins TRBV28 to TRBJ2-3; 9 positions agree with TRBD2. The V segment lost 4 bases and the J segment 7 bases; nucleotides outside the gene matches: 12. CDR1 is MDHEN and CDR2 is SYDVKM in the germline V gene. This CDR3 is 16 amino acids long.

The gene calls are TRBV5-6 and TRBJ1-1, with TRBD1 matching over 8 bases. The CDR3 runs 16 residues. V was pared by 1 base and J by 3 bases, with 8 bases of the junction left unmatched. Germline V gene data show CDR1 as SGHDT and CDR2 as YYEEEE. This CDR3 is CASSLRPGGMDTEAFF. The CDR3 DNA reads as TGTGCCAGCAGCTTGAGGCCAGGGGGCATGGACACTGAAGCTTTCTTT.

The J gene is TRBJ1-2, the V gene TRBV7-9, with a possible D match to TRBD1 (5 bases). V was pared by 1 base and J by 3 bases, with 9 bases between. The CDR3 runs 14 residues. Germline CDR1 SEHNR, CDR2 FQNEAQ (reference sequence). The CDR3: CASSLGAGHYGYTF. Written as DNA, the CDR3 is TGTGCCAGCAGCTTAGGCGCAGGGCACTATGGCTACACCTTC.

The chain links TRBV9 to TRBJ1-3; D is undetermined. Germline values: CDR1 SGDLS, CDR2 YYNGEE. Trimming left V 0 bases short and J 3 bases short, with 13 bases between. This CDR3 is 16 amino acids long. This CDR3 is CASSVGSTNHGNTIYF. CDR3 nucleotides: TGTGCCAGCAGCGTAGGATCTACTAACCATGGAAACACCATATATTTT.

This chain joins TRBV12-3 or TRBV12-4 and TRBJ2-1, with TRBD1 as a possible D gene (6 bases). V lost 2 bases and J 13 bases, leaving 15 bases between the germline ends. CDR3 length equals 13 residues. The CDR3 spells CASSLTGPSIQFF. The CDR3 region has the DNA TGTGCCAGCAGTTTAACAGGGCCTAGCATCCAGTTCTTC.

The chain is built from TRBV25-1 and TRBJ1-5; no reliable D call. Germline CDR1 reads MGHDK; CDR2 reads SYGVNS. The CDR3 spans 13 residues. Trimming removed 1 base from V and 4 bases from J, with 5 bases in between. The CDR3 DNA reads TGTGCCAGCAGTGAATCGGAGAATCAGCCCCAGCATTTT. Translated: CASSESENQPQHF.

CDR3 sequence: CASSQVEPPNEQYF. In DNA form, the CDR3 reads TGCGCCAGCAGCCAGGTCGAGCCCCCGAACGAGCAGTACTTC. The V call is TRBV5-1, the J call TRBJ2-7, with unresolved D. V lost 4 bases to trimming and J lost 5 bases, with 16 bases between them. The CDR3 is 14 residues long. The germline CDR1 and CDR2 sequences are SGHRS and YFSETQ. The full variable domain, rest sourced from reference TRBV5-1 and TRBJ2-7, is KAGVTQTPRYLIKTRGQQVTLSCSPISGHRSVSWYQQTPGQGLQFLFEYFSETQRNKGNFPGRFSGRQFSNSRSEMNVSTLELGDSALYLCASSQVEPPNEQYFGPGTRLTVT.

In DNA, the CDR3 is TGTGCCAGTAGTAACTCAGGGGAGGGAAACACTGAAGCTTTCTTT. Residues: CASSNSGEGNTEAFF. This chain uses TRBV19 with TRBJ1-1; possible D gene TRBD1, 6 bases. The length of the CDR3 is 15 residues. Germline CDR1 and CDR2: LNHDA and SQIVND (reference sequence). V was pared by 4 bases and J by 2 bases, with 14 bases between.

The rearrangement uses TRBV10-2 and TRBJ2-7, with D possibly TRBD2 on 6 matching bases. Germline loops: CDR1 WSHSY, CDR2 SAAADI. CDR3 length: 11 residues. Between the trimmed V and J ends, which lost 6 bases and 3 bases, there was a span of 6 bases. For the CDR3, the DNA is TGCGCCAGCAGGGGAGGCTACGAGCAGTACTTC. This gives the protein CASRGGYEQYF.

The table lists this clone with a count of one. The V gene is TRBV4-2, the J gene TRBJ1-5; no definite D call. This CDR3 spans 15 amino acids. V lost 3 bases and J lost 3, with 12 bases in between. Germline V gives CDR1 LGHNA, CDR2 YNFKEQ. For the CDR3, the DNA is TGTGCCAGCAGCCAGATGACAAGCCCCAATCAGCCCCAGCATTTT. As protein: CASSQMTSPNQPQHF.

The chain has TRBV11-2 and TRBJ1-1, with TRBD1 matching 8 bases. The CDR3 totals 13 residues. The germline CDR1 and CDR2 sequences are SGHAT and FQNNGV. V was pared by 7 bases and J by 7 bases, with 8 bases of the junction left unmatched. Here the CDR3 DNA reads TGTGCCAGCAACCCGGGACAGGAGGGTGAAGCTTTCTTT. The encoded protein is CASNPGQEGEAFF.

This chain connects TRBV6-1 to TRBJ2-2; possibly TRBD1 for D (5 bases). Trimming removed 2 bases from V and 4 bases from J, with 14 bases in between. The CDR3 runs to 16 residues. Germline values: CDR1 MNHNS, CDR2 SASEGT. Here the CDR3 reads CASSETGRVGTGELFF. For the CDR3, the DNA is TGTGCCAGCAGTGAAACCGGCAGGGTCGGCACCGGGGAGCTGTTTTTT.

The chain couples TRBV5-1 to TRBJ2-2; 9 bases map to TRBD2. With 4 bases clipped from V and 6 bases from J, the junction kept 7 bases outside the gene matches. Germline V gives CDR1 SGHRS, CDR2 YFSETQ. This CDR3 contains 15 residues. The CDR3 reads CASSVSGGVPGELFF. CDR3 nucleotides: TGCGCCAGCAGCGTTAGCGGGGGTGTTCCCGGGGAGCTGTTTTTT.

V usage is TRBV6-5 and J usage is TRBJ2-5, with 10 bases that match TRBD2. V gave up 4 bases and J gave up 6 bases; unmatched junction bases: 8. Germline values: CDR1 MNHEY, CDR2 SVGAGI. CDR3 length: 15 residues. This CDR3 is CASSLERGGLQTQYF. The CDR3 nucleotides read TGTGCCAGCAGTTTAGAGCGGGGGGGCCTGCAGACCCAGTACTTC.

In the case of this clone: At one of its ends the junction is not consistent with the germline gene, which may arise from a read error. V and J are TRBV5-1 and TRBJ2-7; 10 positions agree with TRBD2. The CDR3 is 12 amino acids. Germline assignment: CDR1 SGHRS and CDR2 YFSETQ. CDR3 coding DNA: TGCGCCAGCAGCTCCCACAGCGGGGGGGAGTCATTC. Translation: CASSSHSGGESF.

CDR3: CASSRPGSSYEQYF. CDR3 nucleotides: TGTGCCAGCAGTAGGCCGGGGAGCTCCTACGAGCAGTACTTC. The chain links TRBV3-1 (or the pseudogene TRBV3-2) to TRBJ2-7; D may be TRBD2 (5 bases). Per the germline V gene, CDR1 is LGHDT and CDR2 is YNNKEL (reference sequence). V lost 6 bases and J 0 bases, leaving 12 bases between the germline ends. The CDR3 covers 14 residues.

The rearrangement joins TRBV11-2 to TRBJ2-7, with unresolved D. V lost 2 bases and J lost 3, with 14 bases in between. The CDR3 has 15 amino acids. Germline V gene lookup returns CDR1 SGHAT and CDR2 FQNNGV. The CDR3, as DNA: TGTGCCAGCAGCTTATGGCTGGGCCAAAACTACGAGCAGTACTTC. Its translation: CASSLWLGQNYEQYF.

The rearrangement links TRBV19 to TRBJ2-2; 7 bases match TRBD1. This CDR3 has 14 amino acids. With 9 bases clipped from V and 1 base from J, the junction kept 5 bases outside the gene matches. The germline CDR1 and CDR2 sequences are LNHDA and SQIVND (reference sequence). The CDR3 bases are TGTGCCAGCCAGACAGGGCAGAACACCGGGGAGCTGTTTTTT. Its translation: CASQTGQNTGELFF.

CDR3 sequence reads: CASSRLVVAGADTQYF. The DNA of the CDR3 is TGTGCCAGCAGCCGCTTGGTGGTAGCGGGGGCAGATACGCAGTATTTT. The chain links TRBV3-1 (or the pseudogene TRBV3-2) to TRBJ2-3; TRBD2 matches at 9 bases. The CDR3 is 16 residues long. Germline V gene lookup returns CDR1 LGHDT and CDR2 YNNKEL (reference sequence). Trimming took 4 bases from V and 4 from J; bases not matched to a gene: 9.